Below are 10 T cell receptor beta chains sequenced from a single sample in a study of T cell repertoires in cytomegalovirus infection. TCRdb re-called the reads with MiXCR, one entry per CDR3 protein. Here the sample spans around 350,000 distinct CDR3 sequences, roughly 18% being singletons. The material sequenced was PBMCs. The source is a human donor in good health (CMV status not recorded). Some clones in this sample may be carry-over from other donors' samples.

This clonotype was counted at least ten times. The genes are TRBV7-2 and TRBJ1-5; a weak D match, TRBD1 (5 bases). Germline V lookup: CDR1 SGHTA, CDR2 FQGNSA. Trimming cost V 5 bases and J 9 bases, with 17 bases left between them. The CDR3 totals 14 residues. Written as DNA, the CDR3 is TGTGCCAGCAGCCTTGACAGTATCGAACGGCCCCAGCATTTT. The encoded protein is CASSLDSIERPQHF.

This clonotype turned up a few times. The chain has TRBV3-1 and TRBJ2-5; D gene unclear. Germline V gives CDR1 LGHDT, CDR2 YNNKEL (reference sequence). CDR3 size: 14 residues. Trimming pared 7 bases from V and 5 bases from J, leaving 17 bases between. CDR3: CASKASSISETQYF. In nucleotides, the CDR3 is TGTGCCAGCAAGGCATCCTCGATAAGCGAGACCCAGTACTTC.

This clonotype has a handful of counts. V and J are TRBV20-1 and TRBJ2-7; 7 bases align to TRBD2. Germline assignment: CDR1 DFQATT and CDR2 SNEGSKA (reference sequence). The CDR3 is 14 amino acids. The ends lost 6 bases at V and 2 bases at J; junction bases unmatched: 10. CDR3 DNA sequence: TGCAGTGCCGTATTAGCGGGCGTCGCCTACGAGCAGTACTTC. This translates into CSAVLAGVAYEQYF.

The chain employs TRBV19 and TRBJ1-2; the D gene is possibly TRBD1 (6 bases). Germline CDR1 reads LNHDA; CDR2 reads SQIVND (reference sequence). The CDR3 is 13 amino acids. V shed 3 bases and J shed 4 bases, with 9 bases lying between them. CDR3 nucleotide sequence: TGTGCCAGTAGTATGAGGGGGATCTATGGCTACACCTTC. This sequence encodes CASSMRGIYGYTF.

The chain combines TRBV28 with TRBJ1-6, with D unresolved. This CDR3 has 13 amino acids. V lost 5 bases and J lost 8, with 10 bases in between. CDR1 and CDR2 (germline): MDHEN, SYDVKM. The CDR3 loop reads CASSPYQDSPLHF. The CDR3 nucleotides read TGTGCCAGCAGTCCGTACCAGGATTCACCCCTCCACTTT.

This clonotype showed up many times. This chain links TRBV2 with TRBJ2-5; either TRBD1 or TRBD2 may fit D (5 bases each). V was clipped by 3 bases and J by 4 bases, with 15 bases between them. Germline CDR1 and CDR2: SNHLY and FYNNEI. The CDR3 is 15 residues long. The CDR3 sequence is CASSDRQGVGETQYF. The CDR3, as DNA: TGTGCCAGCAGTGATCGTCAGGGAGTAGGAGAGACCCAGTACTTC.

This clonotype occurred many times. CDR3 nucleotides: TGTGCCAGCAGCTTAGGTCTAACGGGAGCCCCAGATACGCAGTATTTT. Translating it yields CASSLGLTGAPDTQYF. This chain joins TRBV7-2 and TRBJ2-3, with TRBD2 as a possible D gene (6 bases). This CDR3 has 16 amino acids. The V gene's germline CDR1 is SGHTA and CDR2 FQGNSA. The V end lost 1 base, the J end lost 4 bases, and 15 bases lay between the germline ends.

This clonotype occurred a few times. This chain connects TRBV28 to TRBJ2-5, with 7 bases identical to TRBD1. After removal of 4 bases from V and 5 bases from J, the junction contained 7 bases not matched to a gene. The germline V gene has CDR1 MDHEN and CDR2 SYDVKM. This CDR3 comprises 14 residues. The CDR3 is CASSSPDRAETQYF. CDR3 in DNA: TGTGCCAGCAGTTCTCCCGACAGGGCGGAGACCCAGTACTTC.

This chain connects TRBV5-6 to TRBJ2-3; D ambiguous. Germline CDR1 SGHDT, CDR2 YYEEEE. Trimming removed 0 bases from V and 7 bases from J, with 6 bases in between. CDR3 length: 12 residues. CDR3 in amino acids: CASSLVMNTQYF. The CDR3 nucleotides read TGTGCCAGCAGCTTGGTTATGAATACGCAGTATTTT. The variable domain in full, with the rest retrieved from reference TRBV5-6 and TRBJ2-3, is DAGVTQSPTHLIKTRGQQVTLRCSPKSGHDTVSWYQQALGQGPQFIFQYYEEEERQRGNFPDRFSGHQFPNYSSELNVNALLLGDSALYLCASSLVMNTQYFGPGTRLTVL.

The chain carries TRBV20-1 and TRBJ1-4; D is ambiguous. CDR1 and CDR2 from the germline V gene are DFQATT and SNEGSKA (reference sequence). Trimming removed 0 bases at V and 8 bases at J, with 13 bases between. This CDR3 contains 14 residues. The CDR3 protein is CSARDWAASEKLFF. DNA for the CDR3: TGCAGTGCTAGAGATTGGGCAGCGTCGGAAAAACTGTTTTTT.